This TCR beta chain appears in the sequencing data of a study of regulatory T cells in long-lasting Graves disease. Investigators prepared the TCR beta libraries by applying iRepertoire HTBI primers and Arm-PCR of CDR3 regions. From the multiplex PCR reads, TCRdb called clonotypes with MiXCR, one entry per CDR3 protein. The sample lists approximately 470,000 distinct CDR3 sequences, around 20% occurring once. Time point reported: persistent/refractory GD, antithyroid drugs over 5 years with positive TRAb. From PBMCs, RNA was extracted and then used to make the TCR library. V was shortened by 1 base and J by 7 bases, with 10 bases between the two germline ends. CDR1 SEHNR and CDR2 FQNEAQ come from the germline V gene (reference sequence). The CDR3 has 14 amino acids. This clonotype was seen at least ten times.

The chain combines TRBV7-9 with TRBJ1-4; perhaps TRBD1 as D (5 bases). The TCR sequence derives from a female donor with Graves disease. The material was peripheral blood mononuclear cells (PBMCs), obtained when the disease was refractory, from a patient treated with antithyroid drugs. The CDR3 loop reads CASSLVGHPEKLFF. CDR3 sequence (DNA): TGTGCCAGCAGCTTAGTGGGGCATCCTGAAAAACTGTTTTTT. The whole variable domain, remainder taken from reference TRBV7-9 and TRBJ1-4, is DTGVSQNPRHKITKRGQNVTFRCDPISEHNRLYWYRQTLGQGPEFLTYFQNEAQLEKSRLLSDRFSAERPKGSFSTLEIQRTEQGDSAMYLCASSLVGHPEKLFFGSGTQLSVL.